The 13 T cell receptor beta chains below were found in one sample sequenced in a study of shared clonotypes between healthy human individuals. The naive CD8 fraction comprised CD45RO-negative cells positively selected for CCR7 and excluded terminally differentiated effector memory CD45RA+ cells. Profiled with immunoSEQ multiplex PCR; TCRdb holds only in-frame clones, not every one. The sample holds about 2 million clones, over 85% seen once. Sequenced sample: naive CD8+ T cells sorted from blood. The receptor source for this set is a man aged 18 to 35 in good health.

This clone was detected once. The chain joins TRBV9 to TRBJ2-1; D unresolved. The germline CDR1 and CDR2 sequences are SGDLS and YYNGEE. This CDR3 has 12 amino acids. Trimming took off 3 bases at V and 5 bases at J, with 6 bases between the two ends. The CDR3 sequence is CASSDRNNEQFF. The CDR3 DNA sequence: TGTGCCAGCAGCGACCGAAACAATGAGCAGTTCTTC.

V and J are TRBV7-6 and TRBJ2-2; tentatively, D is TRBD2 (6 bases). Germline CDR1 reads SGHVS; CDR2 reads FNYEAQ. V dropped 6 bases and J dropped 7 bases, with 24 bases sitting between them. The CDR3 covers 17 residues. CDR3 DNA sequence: TGTGCCAGCAGTTCTTACCTCCGGGACTTTGAGATCGGGGAGCTGTTTTTT. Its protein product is CASSSYLRDFEIGELFF.

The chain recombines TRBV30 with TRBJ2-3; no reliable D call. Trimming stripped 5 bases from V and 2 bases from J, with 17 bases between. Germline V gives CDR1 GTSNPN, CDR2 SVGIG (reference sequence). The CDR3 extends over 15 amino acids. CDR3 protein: CAWWSFGSDTDTQYF. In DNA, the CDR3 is TGTGCCTGGTGGTCCTTCGGGTCGGACACAGATACGCAGTATTTT.

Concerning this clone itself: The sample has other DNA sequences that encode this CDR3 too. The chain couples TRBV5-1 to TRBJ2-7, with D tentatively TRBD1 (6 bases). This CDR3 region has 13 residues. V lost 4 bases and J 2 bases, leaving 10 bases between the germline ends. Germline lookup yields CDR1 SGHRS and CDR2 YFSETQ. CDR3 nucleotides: TGCGCCAGCAGCCCGACAGGACCCTACGAGCAGTACTTC. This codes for CASSPTGPYEQYF.

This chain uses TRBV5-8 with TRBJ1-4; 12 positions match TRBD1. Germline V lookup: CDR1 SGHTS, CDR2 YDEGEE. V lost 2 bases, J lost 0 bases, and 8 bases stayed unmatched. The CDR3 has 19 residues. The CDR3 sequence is CASSFPGQGAEATNEKLFF. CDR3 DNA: TGTGCCAGCAGCTTTCCGGGACAGGGGGCGGAGGCAACTAATGAAAAACTGTTTTTT. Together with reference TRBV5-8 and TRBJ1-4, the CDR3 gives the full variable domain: EAGVTQSPTHLIKTRGQQATLRCSPISGHTSVYWYQQALGLGLQFLLWYDEGEERNRGNFPPRFSGRQFPNYSSELNVNALELEDSALYLCASSFPGQGAEATNEKLFFGSGTQLSVL.

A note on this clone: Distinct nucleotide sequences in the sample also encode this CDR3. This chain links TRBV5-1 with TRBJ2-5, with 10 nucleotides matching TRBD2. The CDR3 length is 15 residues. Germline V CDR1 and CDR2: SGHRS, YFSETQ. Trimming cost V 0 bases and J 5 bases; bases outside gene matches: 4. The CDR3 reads CASSLGLAGDETQYF. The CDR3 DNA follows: TGCGCCAGCAGCTTGGGGCTAGCGGGAGACGAGACCCAGTACTTC.

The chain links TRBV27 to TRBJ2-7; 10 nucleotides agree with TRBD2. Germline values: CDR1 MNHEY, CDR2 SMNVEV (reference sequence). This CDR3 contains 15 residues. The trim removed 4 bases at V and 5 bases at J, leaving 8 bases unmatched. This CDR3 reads CASSYELAGTDEQYF. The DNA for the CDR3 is TGTGCCAGCAGTTACGAACTAGCGGGAACTGACGAGCAGTACTTC.

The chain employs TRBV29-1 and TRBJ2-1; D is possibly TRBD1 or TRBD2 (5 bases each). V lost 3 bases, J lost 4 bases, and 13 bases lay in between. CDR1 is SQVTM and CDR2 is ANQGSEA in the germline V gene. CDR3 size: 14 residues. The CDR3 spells CSVEVGTFYNEQFF. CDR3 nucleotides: TGCAGCGTTGAGGTGGGGACCTTTTACAATGAGCAGTTCTTC.

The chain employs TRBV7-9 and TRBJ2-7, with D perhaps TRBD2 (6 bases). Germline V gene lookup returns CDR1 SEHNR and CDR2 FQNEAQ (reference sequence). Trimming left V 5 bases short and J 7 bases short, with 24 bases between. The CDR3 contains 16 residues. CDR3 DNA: TGTGCCAGCAGCCCAGCGGTCTCGGGAGCCTCCTCTGAGCAGTACTTC. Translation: CASSPAVSGASSEQYF.

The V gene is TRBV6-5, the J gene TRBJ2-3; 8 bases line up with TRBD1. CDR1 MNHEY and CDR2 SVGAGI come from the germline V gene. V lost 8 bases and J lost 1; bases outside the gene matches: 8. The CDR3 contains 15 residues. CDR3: CASGYPGQGTDTQYF. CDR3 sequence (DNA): TGTGCCAGCGGATATCCGGGACAGGGCACAGATACGCAGTATTTT.

Here the CDR3 reads CASGPGGRNTEAFF. In DNA, the CDR3 is TGTGCCAGCGGTCCAGGGGGCAGGAACACTGAAGCTTTCTTT. The chain carries TRBV2 and TRBJ1-1; TRBD1 agrees at 8 bases. This CDR3 comprises 14 residues. The J segment lost 1 base and the V segment lost 8 bases, leaving 6 bases of the junction unmatched. From germline, CDR1 is SNHLY and CDR2 FYNNEI.

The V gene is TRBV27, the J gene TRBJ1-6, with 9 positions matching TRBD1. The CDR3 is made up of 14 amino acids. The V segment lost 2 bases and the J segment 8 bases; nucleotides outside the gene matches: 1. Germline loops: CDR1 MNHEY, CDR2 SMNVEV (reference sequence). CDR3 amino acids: CASSLGTGYSPLHF. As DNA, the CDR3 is TGTGCCAGCAGTTTAGGGACAGGGTATTCACCCCTCCACTTT.

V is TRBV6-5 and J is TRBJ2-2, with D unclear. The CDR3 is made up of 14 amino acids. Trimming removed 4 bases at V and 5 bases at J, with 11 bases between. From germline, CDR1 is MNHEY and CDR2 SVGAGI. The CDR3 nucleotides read TGTGCCAGCAGTTTGGACCCTGGGACCGGGGAGCTGTTTTTT. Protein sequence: CASSLDPGTGELFF.